The source of this TCR beta chain is a study of control samples from healthy donors and cancer patients. Profiled with immunoSEQ multiplex PCR; TCRdb holds only in-frame clones, not every one. The sample lists fewer than 250,000 clones, around 93% seen once, with approximately 2% in the top ten. The ends were cut back, 0 bases at V and 0 bases at J, with 8 bases in the middle. The CDR3 loop spans 16 amino acids. Germline CDR1 is LNHNV and CDR2 is YYDKDF (reference sequence). The sequenced sample was blood. This sequence joins TRBV15 and TRBJ1-4, with no clear D. This TCR was recovered from a man aged 25 to 40 in good health. Written as DNA, the CDR3 is TGTGCCACCAGCAGAGAGGCAAGAGCAACTAATGAAAAACTGTTTTTT. Translating it yields CATSREARATNEKLFF.